This T cell receptor (beta chain) was identified during a study of blood T cell repertoires in COVID-19. The overall study: COVID-19 samples collected from the United States, Italy and Spain covered acute and convalescent phases.

The CDR3 spans 14 residues. The germline gives CDR1 MNHEY, CDR2 SVGAGI. V lost 2 bases and J lost 1, with 8 bases in between. The method was immunoSEQ multiplex PCR; TCRdb's version includes in-frame clones alone and lacks a portion of them. The table shows about 210,000 clones, with around 85% occurring only once. Material for sequencing was peripheral blood. The chain links TRBV6-5 to TRBJ1-1; D is uncertain. The receptor was isolated from a man in his fifties or sixties with COVID-19, enrolled during active disease. The CDR3 is CASSYGDKNTEAFF. In DNA, the CDR3 is TGTGCCAGCAGTTACGGTGACAAGAACACTGAAGCTTTCTTT.